This T cell receptor (beta chain) was sequenced in a study of neurological immune-mediated disorders. TCRdb independently ran MiXCR on the 5' RACE reads; one entry per CDR3 protein. The sample carries 100,000 to 150,000 distinct CDR3 sequences, approximately 3.2% recorded once. The sample holds many counts of this clonotype. Deletions cut 4 bases from V and 0 bases from J, with 16 bases between. The CDR3 runs 17 residues. The germline gives CDR1 SGHAT, CDR2 FQNNGV. The chain uses TRBV11-2 and TRBJ1-3, with D maybe TRBD1 (5 bases). Sequenced: PBMCs. The origin of this receptor is a woman aged 25 to 39 with multiple sclerosis. DNA for the CDR3: TGTGCCAGCAGCTCCGTCGGTAGACAGCGCTCTGGAAACACCATATATTTT. This gives the protein CASSSVGRQRSGNTIYF.